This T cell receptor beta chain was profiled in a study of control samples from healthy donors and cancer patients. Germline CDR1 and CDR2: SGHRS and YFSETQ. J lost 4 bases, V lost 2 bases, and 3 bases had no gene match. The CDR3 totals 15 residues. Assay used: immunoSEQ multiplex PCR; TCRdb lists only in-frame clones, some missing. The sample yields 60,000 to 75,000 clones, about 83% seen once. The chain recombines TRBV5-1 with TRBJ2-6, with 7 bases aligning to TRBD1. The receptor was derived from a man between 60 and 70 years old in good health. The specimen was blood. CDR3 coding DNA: TGCGCCAGCAGCTTCGACAGGGTCGGGGCCAACGTCCTGACTTTC. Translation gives CASSFDRVGANVLTF.